A selection of T cell receptor beta chains follows, all from one sample in a study of beta chain features in type 1 diabetes. The repertoire was sequenced with immunoSEQ multiplex PCR; TCRdb's copy has only in-frame clones and lacks some. The top ten clones hold more than 0.75% of a sample with about 160,000 clones, 7.8% of them seen once. Specimen: central memory CD4+ T cells from blood. These receptors all stem from a woman in her 40s with type 1 diabetes. Each CDR3 is given without its conserved first and last residue. The order of the fields is clone size, J gene, V gene, CDR3 protein. Where a row states a size, it is once, few, many or the class of an expanded clone; other rows omit it.

abundance: few
j_gene: TRBJ2-1
v_gene: TRBV5-4
CDR3aa: ASSLLANVNEQF

abundance: .
j_gene: TRBJ1-2
v_gene: TRBV7-2
CDR3aa: ASSPNSPVST

abundance: .
j_gene: TRBJ2-1
v_gene: TRBV28
CDR3aa: ASSPGLAYNEQF

abundance: few
j_gene: TRBJ2-1
v_gene: TRBV5-8
CDR3aa: ASSLWGARAHEQF

abundance: .
j_gene: TRBJ1-4
v_gene: TRBV30
CDR3aa: AWSPRGGKGEKLF

abundance: few
j_gene: TRBJ2-3
v_gene: TRBV29-1
CDR3aa: SVGQGGDTQY

abundance: .
j_gene: TRBJ2-7
v_gene: TRBV15
CDR3aa: ATSRDATYEQY

abundance: .
j_gene: TRBJ2-3
v_gene: TRBV7-9
CDR3aa: ASSLGVRATDTQY

abundance: .
j_gene: TRBJ1-2
v_gene: TRBV5-1
CDR3aa: ASSPGGADYGYT

abundance: .
j_gene: TRBJ2-1
v_gene: TRBV6-5
CDR3aa: ASRSNNEQF

abundance: few
j_gene: TRBJ1-4
v_gene: TRBV30
CDR3aa: AWDRATTNEKLF

abundance: few
j_gene: TRBJ1-2
v_gene: TRBV4-3
CDR3aa: ASSQDRTGARYGYT

abundance: .
j_gene: TRBJ1-1
v_gene: TRBV28
CDR3aa: ASSRGRAEAF

abundance: few
j_gene: TRBJ1-2
v_gene: TRBV5-4
CDR3aa: ASSLAGYGYT